This T cell receptor beta chain was obtained from a study of Ad26.COV2.S vaccination and SARS-CoV-2 variants. Overall study: Within the COV1001 Ad26.COV2.S trial arm, the donor was enrolled. Recipients of Ad26.COV2.S got it intramuscularly, once or twice 56 days apart.

Trimming removed 6 bases at V and 1 base at J, with 18 bases between. The CDR3 runs 15 residues. Germline V gene sequence: CDR1 SQVTM, CDR2 ANQGSEA. Concerning this clone: Antigen: not known.

General study points: Measures of TCR breadth and depth may have fallen short of total T cell responses.

Clones were sequenced by immunoSEQ multiplex PCR, and TCRdb holds only the in-frame ones, with some missing. The data hold about 350,000 clones, with 88% observed a single time. Treatment here: roughly 19 received Ad26.COV2.S at low or high dose, single or two shots; 5 received placebo; per-sample allocation not given. It was on day 63 after the first vaccine or placebo injection that samples were taken. This clonotype was sampled from a person between 18 and 65 years old who received the Ad26.COV2.S COVID-19 vaccine or a placebo. The rearrangement uses TRBV29-1 and TRBJ2-5; no clear D. The input for sequencing was peripheral blood, taken in a trial of Ad26.COV2.S vaccine versus placebo. The CDR3 here is CSVTRPIDTQETQYF. The CDR3 DNA is TGCAGCGTAACCCGCCCGATAGACACCCAAGAGACCCAGTACTTC.